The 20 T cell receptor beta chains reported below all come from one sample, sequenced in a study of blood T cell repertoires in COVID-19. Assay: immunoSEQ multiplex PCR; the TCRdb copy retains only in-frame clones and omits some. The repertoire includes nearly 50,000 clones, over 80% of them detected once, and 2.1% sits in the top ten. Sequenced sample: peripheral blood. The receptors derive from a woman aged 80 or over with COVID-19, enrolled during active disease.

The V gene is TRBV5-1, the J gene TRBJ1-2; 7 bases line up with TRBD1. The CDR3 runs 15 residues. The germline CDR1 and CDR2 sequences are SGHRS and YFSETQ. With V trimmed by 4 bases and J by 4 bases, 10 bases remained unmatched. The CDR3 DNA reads TGCGCCAGCAGCAACTGGGACAGTTCCTCCTATGGCTACACCTTC. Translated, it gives CASSNWDSSSYGYTF.

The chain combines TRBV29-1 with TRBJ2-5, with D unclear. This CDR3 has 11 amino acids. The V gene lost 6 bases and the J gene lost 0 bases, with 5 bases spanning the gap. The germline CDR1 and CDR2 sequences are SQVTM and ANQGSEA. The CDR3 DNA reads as TGCAGCGTCAGGAACCAAGAGACCCAGTACTTC. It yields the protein CSVRNQETQYF.

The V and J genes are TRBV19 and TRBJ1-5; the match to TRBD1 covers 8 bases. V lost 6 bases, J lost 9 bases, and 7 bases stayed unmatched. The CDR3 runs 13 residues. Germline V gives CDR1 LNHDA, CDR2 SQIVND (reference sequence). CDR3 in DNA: TGTGCCAGTAGAGGGACAGGCGTCGGGCCCCAGCATTTT. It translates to CASRGTGVGPQHF.

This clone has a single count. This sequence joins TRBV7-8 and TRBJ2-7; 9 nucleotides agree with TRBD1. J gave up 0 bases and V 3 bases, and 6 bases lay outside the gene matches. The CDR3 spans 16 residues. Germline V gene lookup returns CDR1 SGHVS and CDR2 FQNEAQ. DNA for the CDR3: TGTGCCAGCAGCTTTTTCGGGACAGGGTCCTCCTACGAGCAGTACTTC. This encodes CASSFFGTGSSYEQYF.

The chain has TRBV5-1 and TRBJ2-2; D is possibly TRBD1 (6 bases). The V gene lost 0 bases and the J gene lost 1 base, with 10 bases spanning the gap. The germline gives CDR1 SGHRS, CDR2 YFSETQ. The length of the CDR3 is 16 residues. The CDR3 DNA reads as TGCGCCAGCAGCTTGGAAAGGGGGTTGAACACCGGGGAGCTGTTTTTT. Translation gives CASSLERGLNTGELFF.

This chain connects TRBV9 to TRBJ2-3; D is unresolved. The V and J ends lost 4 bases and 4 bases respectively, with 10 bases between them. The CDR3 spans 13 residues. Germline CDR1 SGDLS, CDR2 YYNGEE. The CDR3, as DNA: TGTGCCAGCAGCTATCCCCCGGCAGATACGCAGTATTTT. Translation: CASSYPPADTQYF.

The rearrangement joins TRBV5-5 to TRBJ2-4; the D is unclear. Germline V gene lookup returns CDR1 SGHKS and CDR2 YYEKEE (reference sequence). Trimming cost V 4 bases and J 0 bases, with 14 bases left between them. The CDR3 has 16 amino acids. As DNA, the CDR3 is TGTGCCAGCAGCGCCAGAACCCTTCTAGCCAAAAACATTCAGTACTTC. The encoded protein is CASSARTLLAKNIQYF.

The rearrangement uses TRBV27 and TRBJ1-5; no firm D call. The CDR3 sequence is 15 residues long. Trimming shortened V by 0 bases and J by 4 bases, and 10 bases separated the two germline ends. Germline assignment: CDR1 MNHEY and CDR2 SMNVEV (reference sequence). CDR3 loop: CASSLSAQRNQPQHF. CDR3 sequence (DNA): TGTGCCAGCAGTTTATCAGCGCAGAGGAATCAGCCCCAGCATTTT.

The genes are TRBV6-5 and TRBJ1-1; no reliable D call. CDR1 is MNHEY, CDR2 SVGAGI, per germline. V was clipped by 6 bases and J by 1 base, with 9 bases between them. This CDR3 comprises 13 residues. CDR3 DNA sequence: TGTGCCAGCAGGTCTCAGAAGAACACTGAAGCTTTCTTT. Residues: CASRSQKNTEAFF.

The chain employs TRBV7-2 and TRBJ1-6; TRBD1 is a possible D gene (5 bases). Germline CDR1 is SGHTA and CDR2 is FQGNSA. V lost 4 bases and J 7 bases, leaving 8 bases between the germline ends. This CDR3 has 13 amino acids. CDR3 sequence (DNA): TGTGCCAGCAGCTGGGGCGGAAATTCACCCCTCCACTTT. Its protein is CASSWGGNSPLHF.

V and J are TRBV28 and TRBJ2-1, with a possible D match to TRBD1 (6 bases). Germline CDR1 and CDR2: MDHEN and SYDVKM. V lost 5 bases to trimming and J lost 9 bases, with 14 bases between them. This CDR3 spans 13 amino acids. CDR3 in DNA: TGTGCCAGCAGTCGAGCTCACAGGGTTGAGCAGTTCTTC. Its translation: CASSRAHRVEQFF. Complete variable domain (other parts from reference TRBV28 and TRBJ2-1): DVKVTQSSRYLVKRTGEKVFLECVQDMDHENMFWYRQDPGLGLRLIYFSYDVKMKEKGDIPEGYSVSREKKERFSLILESASTNQTSMYLCASSRAHRVEQFFGPGTRLTVL.

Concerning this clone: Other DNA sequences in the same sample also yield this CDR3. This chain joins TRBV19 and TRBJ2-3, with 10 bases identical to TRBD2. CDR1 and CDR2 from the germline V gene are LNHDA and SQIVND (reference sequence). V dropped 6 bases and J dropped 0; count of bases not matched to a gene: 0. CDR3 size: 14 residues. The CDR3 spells CASRLAGSTDTQYF. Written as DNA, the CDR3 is TGTGCCAGTAGACTAGCGGGGAGCACAGATACGCAGTATTTT.

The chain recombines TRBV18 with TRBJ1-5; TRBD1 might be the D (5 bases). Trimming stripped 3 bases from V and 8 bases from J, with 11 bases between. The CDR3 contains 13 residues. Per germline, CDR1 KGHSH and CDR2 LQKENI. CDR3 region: CASSPGLREPQHF. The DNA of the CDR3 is TGTGCCAGCTCACCGGGACTCAGAGAGCCCCAGCATTTT.

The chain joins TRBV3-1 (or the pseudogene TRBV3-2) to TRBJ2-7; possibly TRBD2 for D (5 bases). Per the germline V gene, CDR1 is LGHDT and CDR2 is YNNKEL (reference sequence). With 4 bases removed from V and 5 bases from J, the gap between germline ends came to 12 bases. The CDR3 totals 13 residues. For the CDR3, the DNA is TGTGCCAGCAGCCGCGGGCAGGCCGACGAGCAGTACTTC. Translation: CASSRGQADEQYF.

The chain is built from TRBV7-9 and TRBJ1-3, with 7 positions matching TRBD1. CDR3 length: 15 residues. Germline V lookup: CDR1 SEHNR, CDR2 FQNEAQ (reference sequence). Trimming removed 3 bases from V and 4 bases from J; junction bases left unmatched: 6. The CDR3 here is CASSFEGARGNTIYF. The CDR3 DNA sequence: TGTGCCAGCAGCTTCGAGGGGGCTCGAGGAAACACCATATATTTT.

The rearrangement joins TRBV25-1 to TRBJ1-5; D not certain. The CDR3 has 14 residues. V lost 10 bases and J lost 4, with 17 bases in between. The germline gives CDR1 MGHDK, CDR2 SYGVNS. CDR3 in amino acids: CANPRGRTNQPQHF. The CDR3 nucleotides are TGTGCCAACCCGAGAGGCAGGACTAATCAGCCCCAGCATTTT.

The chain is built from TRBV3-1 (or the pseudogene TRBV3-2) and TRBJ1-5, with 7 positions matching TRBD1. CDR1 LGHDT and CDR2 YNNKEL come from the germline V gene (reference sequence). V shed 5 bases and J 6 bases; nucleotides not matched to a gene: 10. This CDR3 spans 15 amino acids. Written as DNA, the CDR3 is TGTGCCAGCAGCTCATCCGGGACAGTTACTCAGCCCCAGCATTTT. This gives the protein CASSSSGTVTQPQHF.

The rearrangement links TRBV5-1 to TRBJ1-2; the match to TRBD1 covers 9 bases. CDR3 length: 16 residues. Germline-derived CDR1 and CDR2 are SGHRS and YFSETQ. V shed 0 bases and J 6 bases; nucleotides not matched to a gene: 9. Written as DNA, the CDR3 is TGCGCCAGCAGCTTGGCTCCGGACAGGGGCTCTGATGGCTACACCTTC. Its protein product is CASSLAPDRGSDGYTF.

DNA for the CDR3: TGTGCCAGCACGGGACAGAGCACAGATACGCAGTATTTT. Its translation is CASTGQSTDTQYF. This chain uses TRBV11-2 with TRBJ2-3; 7 bases map to TRBD1. J gave up 0 bases and V 7 bases, and 1 base lay outside the gene matches. The CDR3 consists of 13 residues. CDR1 is SGHAT, CDR2 FQNNGV, per germline.

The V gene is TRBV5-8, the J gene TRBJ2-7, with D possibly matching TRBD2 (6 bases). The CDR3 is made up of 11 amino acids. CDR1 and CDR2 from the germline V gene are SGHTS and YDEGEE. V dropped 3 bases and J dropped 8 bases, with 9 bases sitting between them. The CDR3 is CASSSGVQQYF. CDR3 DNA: TGTGCCAGCAGCTCGGGGGTCCAGCAGTACTTC.